This T cell receptor (beta chain) was captured by sequencing in a study of CD8+ T cells in alopecia areata. Turning to the study itself: The drug, oral tofacitinib, was given to treated patients at 5 to 10 mg twice daily.

cDNA prepared by RNA extraction and subsequent reverse transcription served as the template for sequencing. Repertoires were generated with immunoSEQ multiplex PCR, while TCRdb's copy carries only in-frame clones and drops some. The sample yields some 240,000 clones, about 50% seen once. Turning to this clone: Its antigen remains unknown.

Study-level results: Affected scalp, especially in alopecia totalis/universalis, had a higher clonality than normal scalp did. Tofacitinib did not eliminate many expanded lesional clones from scalp or blood.

V dropped 8 bases and J dropped 1; count of bases not matched to a gene: 13. Germline values: CDR1 LNHNV, CDR2 YYDKDF (reference sequence). CDR3 length equals 16 residues. Sample treatment: oral pan-JAK inhibitor, 5-10 mg twice daily. The input for sequencing was CD4+ T cells sorted from blood, taken at week 4, from a patient treated with tofacitinib. This TCR came from a human donor with alopecia areata. The chain couples TRBV15 to TRBJ1-1, with 7 bases matching TRBD1. The CDR3 loop is CATLGLQGTGNTEAFF. CDR3 in DNA: TGTGCCACCCTGGGCTTACAGGGGACGGGGAACACTGAAGCTTTCTTT.